This T cell receptor beta chain was identified during a study of T-cell memory formation after mild COVID-19. As for the study in general: TCR clusters were largely donor specific. General study points: A balance of CD4 and CD8 characterized clones contracting day 15 to 85, whereas later expanders leaned CD4+.

It was 5'RACE with constant-segment primers that produced the TCR alpha and TCR beta cDNA libraries, which carried sample barcodes and UMIs. TCRdb called the 5' RACE reads again in MiXCR, with one record for every CDR3 protein. The sample records about 390,000 distinct CDR3 sequences, roughly 15% being singletons. A remark on this clonotype: Its antigen is undetermined.

CDR1 and CDR2 from the germline V gene are SGHRS and YFSETQ. Trimming took 4 bases from V and 0 from J; bases not matched to a gene: 7. The CDR3 spans 17 residues. This TCR was sampled from a man younger than 35 who had mild COVID-19 (a few samples of this study predate the infection). Cell type and time point are not known. The genes are TRBV5-1 and TRBJ2-6, with 7 bases identical to TRBD1. Sequenced input: PBMCs or a T cell subset sorted from them (not recorded which). Here the CDR3 reads CASSQGVGPSGANVLTF. In DNA form, the CDR3 reads TGCGCCAGCAGCCAGGGGGTGGGACCCTCTGGGGCCAACGTCCTGACTTTC.